A single sample is the source of the 11 T cell receptor beta chains below, sequenced in a study of a mutant IDH1 vaccine in newly diagnosed glioma. Time point given: week 23, last vaccination. In every dose of vaccine, 300 ug of mutant IDH1 20-mer peptide was given alongside topical imiquimod. Assay used: immunoSEQ multiplex PCR; TCRdb lists only in-frame clones, some missing. The sample holds approximately 60,000 clones, around 80% seen once. The antigens of these receptors remain unknown. The specimen was PBMCs, collected from a glioma patient whose treatment included an IDH1 peptide vaccine. These receptors originate from a woman aged 40 to 49 with glioma. Some clones in this sample may be carry-over from other donors' samples.

This clone was seen just once. The chain employs TRBV4-1 and TRBJ2-7; weak D call: TRBD2 (7 bases). Germline V lookup: CDR1 MGHRA, CDR2 YSYEKL. V lost 0 bases to trimming and J lost 2 bases, with 11 bases between them. The CDR3 runs 15 residues. The CDR3 coding sequence is TGCGCCAGCAGCCAAGATTACGGGGGGCCCTACGAGCAGTACTTC. It translates to CASSQDYGGPYEQYF.

The chain links TRBV18 to TRBJ1-1; 8 bases match TRBD1. The CDR3 runs to 13 residues. V lost 10 bases, J lost 4 bases, and 8 bases stayed unmatched. Germline V gene data show CDR1 as KGHSH and CDR2 as LQKENI. Here the CDR3 DNA reads TGTGCCACCTTTCGACAGGGGCCCACTGAAGCTTTCTTT. Translated: CATFRQGPTEAFF. The full variable domain, completed using reference TRBV18 and TRBJ1-1, is NAGVMQNPRHLVRRRGQEARLRCSPMKGHSHVYWYRQLPEEGLKFMVYLQKENIIDESGMPKERFSAEFPKEGPSILRIQQVVRGDSAAYFCATFRQGPTEAFFGQGTRLTVV.

The genes are TRBV6-5 and TRBJ2-7; D gene ambiguous. This CDR3 is built from 14 residues. Looked up from germline, CDR1 is MNHEY and CDR2 is SVGAGI. V lost 7 bases and J 7 bases, leaving 20 bases between the germline ends. CDR3 sequence reads: CASTLGIIRTEQYF. CDR3 nucleotide sequence: TGTGCCAGCACTTTAGGGATAATAAGAACGGAGCAGTACTTC.

V and J are TRBV11-2 and TRBJ1-2, with TRBD1 matching over 9 bases. CDR1 is SGHAT, CDR2 FQNNGV, per germline. J lost 8 bases, V lost 5 bases, and 6 bases had no gene match. The CDR3 runs 13 residues. CDR3 in amino acids: CASSPWTGVGYTF. The CDR3, as DNA: TGTGCCAGCAGCCCATGGACAGGGGTCGGCTACACCTTC. The variable domain in full, completed from reference TRBV11-2 and TRBJ1-2, reads EAGVAQSPRYKIIEKRQSVAFWCNPISGHATLYWYQQILGQGPKLLIQFQNNGVVDDSQLPKDRFSAERLKGVDSTLKIQPAKLEDSAVYLCASSPWTGVGYTFGSGTRLTVV.

A remark on this clone: Additional DNA sequences in this sample encode the identical CDR3. The rearrangement uses TRBV5-1 and TRBJ2-7; 11 bases are shared with TRBD1. J gave up 3 bases and V 3 bases, and 2 bases lay outside the gene matches. Germline assignment: CDR1 SGHRS and CDR2 YFSETQ. This CDR3 spans 14 amino acids. The CDR3 reads CASSSGTGGYEQYF. The CDR3 DNA follows: TGCGCCAGCAGCTCCGGGACAGGGGGCTACGAGCAGTACTTC.

The CDR3 protein is CSVRAGSYEQYF. CDR3 nucleotides: TGCAGCGTTAGGGCAGGGTCCTACGAGCAGTACTTC. The rearrangement joins TRBV29-1 to TRBJ2-7; D might be TRBD1 (5 bases). The CDR3 totals 12 residues. Germline CDR1 SQVTM, CDR2 ANQGSEA. The V gene lost 5 bases and the J gene lost 1 base, with 9 bases spanning the gap.

V is TRBV9 and J is TRBJ1-1, with unresolved D. V lost 0 bases to trimming and J lost 3 bases, with 6 bases between them. Germline values: CDR1 SGDLS, CDR2 YYNGEE. The CDR3 is 13 amino acids. The CDR3: CASSVGDDTEAFF. The CDR3 nucleotides read TGTGCCAGCAGCGTAGGAGACGACACTGAAGCTTTCTTT.

J is TRBJ2-7 and V is TRBV7-2; D remains ambiguous. Germline CDR1 is SGHTA and CDR2 is FQGNSA. The V gene lost 5 bases and the J gene lost 5 bases, with 13 bases spanning the gap. CDR3 length: 13 amino acids. DNA of the CDR3: TGTGCCAGCAGCCCACACCAACTGAACGAGCAGTACTTC. As protein: CASSPHQLNEQYF. The whole variable domain, filled in from reference TRBV7-2 and TRBJ2-7, reads GAGVSQSPSNKVTEKGKDVELRCDPISGHTALYWYRQSLGQGLEFLIYFQGNSAPDKSGLPSDRFSAERTGGSVSTLTIQRTQQEDSAVYLCASSPHQLNEQYFGPGTRLTVT.

V is TRBV11-2 and J is TRBJ1-2, with D possibly TRBD1 on 5 matching bases. Trimming removed 3 bases at V and 8 bases at J, with 10 bases between. The CDR3 is 12 residues long. Germline lookup yields CDR1 SGHAT and CDR2 FQNNGV. DNA for the CDR3: TGTGCCAGCAGCTTTGGGGGAGGAGGCTACACCTTC. Protein sequence: CASSFGGGGYTF.

This clone was counted only a few times. This rearrangement joins TRBV7-9 to TRBJ1-1; 7 bases are shared with TRBD1. CDR1 and CDR2 from the germline V gene are SEHNR and FQNEAQ (reference sequence). V lost 4 bases to trimming and J lost 1 base; unmatched junction nucleotides: 6. The CDR3 runs 15 residues. The CDR3 DNA is TGTGCCAGCAGCTCCAAACAGGGGAAGAACACTGAAGCTTTCTTT. Translating it yields CASSSKQGKNTEAFF.

The J gene is TRBJ1-1, the V gene TRBV9; perhaps TRBD1 as D (6 bases). Trimming removed 0 bases from V and 10 bases from J, with 13 bases in between. This CDR3 is built from 13 residues. In germline, CDR1 is SGDLS, CDR2 YYNGEE. CDR3 region: CASSVGGVGGAFF. CDR3 DNA sequence: TGTGCCAGCAGCGTAGGAGGGGTAGGGGGAGCTTTCTTT.